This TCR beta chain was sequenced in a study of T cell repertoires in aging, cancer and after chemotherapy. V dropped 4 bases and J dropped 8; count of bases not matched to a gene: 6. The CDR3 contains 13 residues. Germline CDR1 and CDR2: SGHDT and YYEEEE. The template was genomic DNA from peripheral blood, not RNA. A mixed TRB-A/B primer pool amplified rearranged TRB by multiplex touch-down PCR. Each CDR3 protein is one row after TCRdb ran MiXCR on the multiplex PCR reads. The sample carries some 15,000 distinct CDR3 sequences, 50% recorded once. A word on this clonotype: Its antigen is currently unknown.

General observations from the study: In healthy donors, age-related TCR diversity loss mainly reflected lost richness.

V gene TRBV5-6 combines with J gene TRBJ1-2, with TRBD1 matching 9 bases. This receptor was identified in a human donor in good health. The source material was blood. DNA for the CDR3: TGTGCCAGCAGCCCCCGGGACAGGGAAGGCTACACCTTC. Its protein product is CASSPRDREGYTF.